This entry describes one TCR beta chain. Germline V CDR1 and CDR2: SGHRS, YFSETQ. Trimming left V 0 bases short and J 1 base short, with 13 bases between. The CDR3 covers 17 residues. This sample was included in a study of identical twins. TCRdb re-derived calls from the 5' RACE reads in MiXCR, one entry per CDR3 protein. The sample includes about 490,000 distinct CDR3 sequences, roughly 15% of them seen just once. These records were also assigned to another study, of yellow fever vaccine responses in identical twins.

Sequencing used CD4+ T cells sorted from blood. The TCR sequence derives from a woman under 30 in good health. The chain uses TRBV5-1 and TRBJ1-4; D gene uncertain. The CDR3, as DNA: TGCGCCAGCAGCTTGGGGCTAATTCGGAAAACTAATGAAAAACTGTTTTTT. It encodes CASSLGLIRKTNEKLFF.